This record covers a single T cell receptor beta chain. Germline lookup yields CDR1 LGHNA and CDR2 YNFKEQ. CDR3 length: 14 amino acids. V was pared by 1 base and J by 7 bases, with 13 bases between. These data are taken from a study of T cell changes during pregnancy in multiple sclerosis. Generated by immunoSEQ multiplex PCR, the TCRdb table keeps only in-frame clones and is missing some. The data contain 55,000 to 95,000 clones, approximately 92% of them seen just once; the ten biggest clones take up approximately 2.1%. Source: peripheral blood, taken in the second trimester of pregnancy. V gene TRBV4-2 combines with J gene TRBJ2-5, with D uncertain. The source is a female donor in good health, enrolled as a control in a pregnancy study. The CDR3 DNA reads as TGTGCCAGCAGCCAAGTTCATCGTACGGGGACCCAGTACTTC. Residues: CASSQVHRTGTQYF.